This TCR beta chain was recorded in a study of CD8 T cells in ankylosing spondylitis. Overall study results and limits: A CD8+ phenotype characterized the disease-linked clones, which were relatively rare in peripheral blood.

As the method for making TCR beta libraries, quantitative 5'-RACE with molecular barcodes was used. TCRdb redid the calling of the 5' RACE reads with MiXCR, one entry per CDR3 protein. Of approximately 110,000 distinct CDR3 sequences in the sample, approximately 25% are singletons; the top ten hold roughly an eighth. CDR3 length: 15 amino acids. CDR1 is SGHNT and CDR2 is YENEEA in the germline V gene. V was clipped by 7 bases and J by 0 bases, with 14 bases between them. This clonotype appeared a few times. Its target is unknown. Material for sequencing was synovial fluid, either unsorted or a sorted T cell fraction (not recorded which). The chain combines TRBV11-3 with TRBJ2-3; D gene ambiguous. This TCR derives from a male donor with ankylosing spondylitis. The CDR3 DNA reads TGTGCCAGCATCCTGGGGATAGGGAGCACAGATACGCAGTATTTT. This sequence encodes CASILGIGSTDTQYF.